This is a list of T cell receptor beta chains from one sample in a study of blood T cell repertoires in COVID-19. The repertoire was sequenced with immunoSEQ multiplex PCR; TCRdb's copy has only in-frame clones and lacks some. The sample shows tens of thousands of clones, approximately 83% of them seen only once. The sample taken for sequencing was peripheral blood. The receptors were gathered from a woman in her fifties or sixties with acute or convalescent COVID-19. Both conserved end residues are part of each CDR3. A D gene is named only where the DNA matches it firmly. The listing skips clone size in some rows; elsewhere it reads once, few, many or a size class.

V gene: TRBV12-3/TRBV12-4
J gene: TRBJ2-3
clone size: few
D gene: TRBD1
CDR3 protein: CASGQGPDTQYF
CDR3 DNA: TGTGCCAGCGGACAGGGGCCAGATACGCAGTATTTT

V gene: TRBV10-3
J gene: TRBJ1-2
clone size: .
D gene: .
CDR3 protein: CAISESSILGQTYYGYTF
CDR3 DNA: TGTGCCATCAGTGAGTCCTCCATTCTCGGACAGACTTACTATGGCTACACCTTC

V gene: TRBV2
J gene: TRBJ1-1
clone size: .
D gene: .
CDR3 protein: CASIRDYGTEAFF
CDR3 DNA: TGTGCCAGCATTCGGGATTATGGCACTGAAGCTTTCTTT

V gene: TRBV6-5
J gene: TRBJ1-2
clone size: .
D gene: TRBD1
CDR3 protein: CASSPGQGVNYGYTF
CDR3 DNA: TGTGCCAGCAGCCCGGGACAGGGGGTTAACTATGGCTACACCTTC

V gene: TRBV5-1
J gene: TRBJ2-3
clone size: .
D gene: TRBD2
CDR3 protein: CASSLVAGGGTDTQYF
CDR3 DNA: TGCGCCAGCAGCTTGGTGGCGGGGGGCGGCACAGATACGCAGTATTTT

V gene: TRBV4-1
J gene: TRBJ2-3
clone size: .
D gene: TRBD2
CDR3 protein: CASSRLAGGQNPSTDTQYF
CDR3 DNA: TGCGCCAGCAGCCGTCTAGCGGGGGGACAGAACCCTAGCACAGATACGCAGTATTTT

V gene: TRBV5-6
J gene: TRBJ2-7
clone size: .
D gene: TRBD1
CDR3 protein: CASSRQGATYEQYF
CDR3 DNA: TGTGCCAGCAGCCGACAGGGGGCCACCTACGAGCAGTACTTC

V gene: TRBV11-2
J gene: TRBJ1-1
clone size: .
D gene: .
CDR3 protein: CASSLERGQAFF
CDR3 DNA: TGTGCCAGCAGCTTAGAGCGGGGGCAAGCTTTCTTT

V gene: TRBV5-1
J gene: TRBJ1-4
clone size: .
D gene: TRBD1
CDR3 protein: CASSLGLSGGSEKLFF
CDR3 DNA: TGCGCCAGCAGCTTGGGATTATCAGGGGGCAGTGAAAAACTGTTTTTT

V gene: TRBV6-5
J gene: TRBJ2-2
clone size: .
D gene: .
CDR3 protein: CASSRGTGELFF
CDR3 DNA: TGTGCCAGCAGTAGGGGTACCGGGGAGCTGTTTTTT

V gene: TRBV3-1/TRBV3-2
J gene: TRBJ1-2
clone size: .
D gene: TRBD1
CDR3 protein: CASSLTGGYGYTF
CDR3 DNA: TGTGCCAGCAGCCTCACAGGGGGCTATGGCTACACCTTC

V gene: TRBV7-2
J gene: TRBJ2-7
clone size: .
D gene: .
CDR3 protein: CASSLAPGQTYEQYF
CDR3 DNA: TGTGCCAGCAGCTTAGCCCCAGGACAGACCTACGAGCAGTACTTC

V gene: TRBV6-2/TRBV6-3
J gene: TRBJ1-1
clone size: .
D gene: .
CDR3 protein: CASSYPQGSVEAFF
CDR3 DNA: TGTGCCAGCAGTTACCCCCAGGGATCCGTTGAAGCTTTCTTT

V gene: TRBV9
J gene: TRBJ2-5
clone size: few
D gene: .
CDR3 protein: CASSVTGGVETQYF
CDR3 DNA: TGTGCCAGCAGCGTCACAGGGGGGGTGGAGACCCAGTACTTC

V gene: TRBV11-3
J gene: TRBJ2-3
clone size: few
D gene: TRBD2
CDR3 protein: CASSLGLASDTQYF
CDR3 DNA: TGTGCCAGCAGCTTGGGACTAGCCAGTGATACGCAGTATTTT

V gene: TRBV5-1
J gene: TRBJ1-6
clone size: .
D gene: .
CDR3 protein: CASSLAPDYNSPLHF
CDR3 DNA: TGCGCCAGCAGCTTGGCGCCAGATTATAATTCACCCCTCCACTTT

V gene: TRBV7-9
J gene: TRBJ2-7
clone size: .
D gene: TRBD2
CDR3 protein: CASSPGLADYEQYF
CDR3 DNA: TGTGCCAGCAGCCCCGGACTAGCGGACTACGAGCAGTACTTC

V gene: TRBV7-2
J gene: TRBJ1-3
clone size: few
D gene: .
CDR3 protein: CASSLSIGGGLGNTIYF
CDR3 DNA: TGTGCCAGCAGCTTATCTATCGGGGGAGGGCTTGGAAACACCATATATTTT

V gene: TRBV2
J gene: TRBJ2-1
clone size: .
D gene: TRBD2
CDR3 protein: CASRETSGGKKEQFF
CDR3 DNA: TGTGCCAGCAGGGAGACTAGCGGGGGAAAAAAAGAGCAGTTCTTC

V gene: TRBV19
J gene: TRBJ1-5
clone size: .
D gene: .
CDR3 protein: CASSTHQVHSNQPQHF
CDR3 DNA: TGTGCCAGTAGTACCCATCAAGTACATAGCAATCAGCCCCAGCATTTT

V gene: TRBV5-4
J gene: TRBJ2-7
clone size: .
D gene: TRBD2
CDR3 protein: CASSVGLARLPYEQYF
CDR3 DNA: TGTGCCAGCAGCGTAGGACTAGCGCGTCTACCCTACGAGCAGTACTTC

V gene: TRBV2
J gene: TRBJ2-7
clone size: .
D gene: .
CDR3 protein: CASSEAFKTYEQYF
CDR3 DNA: TGTGCCAGCAGTGAAGCGTTCAAAACCTACGAGCAGTACTTC

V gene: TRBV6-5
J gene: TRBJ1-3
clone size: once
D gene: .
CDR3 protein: CASRQLGSGNTIYF
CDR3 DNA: TGTGCCAGCAGACAGTTAGGATCTGGAAACACCATATATTTT

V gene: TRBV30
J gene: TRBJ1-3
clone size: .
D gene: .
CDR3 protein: CAWDPGLISGNTIYF
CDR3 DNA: TGTGCCTGGGACCCCGGACTTATCTCTGGAAACACCATATATTTT

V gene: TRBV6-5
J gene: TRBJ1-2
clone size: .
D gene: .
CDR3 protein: CASSYLGSGVGYGYTF
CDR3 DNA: TGTGCCAGCAGTTACTTGGGGTCCGGGGTGGGCTATGGCTACACCTTC

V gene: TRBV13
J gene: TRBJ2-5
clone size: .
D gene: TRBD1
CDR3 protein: CASSKPSLQGAKETQYF
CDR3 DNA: TGTGCCAGCAGCAAACCCTCCCTACAGGGGGCAAAAGAGACCCAGTACTTC

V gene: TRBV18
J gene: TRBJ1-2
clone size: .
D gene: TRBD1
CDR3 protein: CASSPTGQDGYGYTF
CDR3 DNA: TGTGCCAGCTCACCCACCGGACAGGATGGCTATGGCTACACCTTC